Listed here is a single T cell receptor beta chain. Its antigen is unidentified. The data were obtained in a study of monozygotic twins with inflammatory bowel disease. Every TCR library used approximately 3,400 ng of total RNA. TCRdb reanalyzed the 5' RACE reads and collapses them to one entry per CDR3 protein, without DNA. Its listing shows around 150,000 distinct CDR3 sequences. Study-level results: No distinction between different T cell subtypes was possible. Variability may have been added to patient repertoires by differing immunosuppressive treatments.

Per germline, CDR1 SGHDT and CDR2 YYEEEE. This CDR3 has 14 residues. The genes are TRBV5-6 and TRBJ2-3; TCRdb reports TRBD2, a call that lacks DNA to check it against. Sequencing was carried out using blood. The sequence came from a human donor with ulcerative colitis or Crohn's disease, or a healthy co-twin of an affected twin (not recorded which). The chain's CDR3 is CASSSLAGTDTQYF.